This section outlines one TCR beta chain sequence together with its context. This sample is drawn from a study of blood T cell repertoires in COVID-19. Looking at the study overall: Sites across the United States, Italy and Spain contributed samples from acute and convalescent COVID-19. Sources were T cells, B-cell-depleted T cells, or PBMCs; the material itself was cDNA or gDNA.

Profiled with immunoSEQ multiplex PCR; TCRdb holds only in-frame clones, not every one. The sample holds 270,000 or so clones, 80% to 85% seen once. Membership in each cohort depended on participant-reported clinical history. The receptor's source is a man aged 45 to 65 who had recovered from COVID-19. Sequencing used PBMCs or T cells enriched from blood (not recorded which).

Written as DNA, the CDR3 is TGTGCCAGTAGTGAAGTACTCGTACGGAATCAGCCCCAGCATTTT. Translated, it gives CASSEVLVRNQPQHF. This chain links TRBV19 with TRBJ1-5; D is undetermined. Per the germline V gene, CDR1 is LNHDA and CDR2 is SQIVND (reference sequence). Deletions cut 5 bases from V and 4 bases from J, with 15 bases between. This CDR3 has 15 amino acids.